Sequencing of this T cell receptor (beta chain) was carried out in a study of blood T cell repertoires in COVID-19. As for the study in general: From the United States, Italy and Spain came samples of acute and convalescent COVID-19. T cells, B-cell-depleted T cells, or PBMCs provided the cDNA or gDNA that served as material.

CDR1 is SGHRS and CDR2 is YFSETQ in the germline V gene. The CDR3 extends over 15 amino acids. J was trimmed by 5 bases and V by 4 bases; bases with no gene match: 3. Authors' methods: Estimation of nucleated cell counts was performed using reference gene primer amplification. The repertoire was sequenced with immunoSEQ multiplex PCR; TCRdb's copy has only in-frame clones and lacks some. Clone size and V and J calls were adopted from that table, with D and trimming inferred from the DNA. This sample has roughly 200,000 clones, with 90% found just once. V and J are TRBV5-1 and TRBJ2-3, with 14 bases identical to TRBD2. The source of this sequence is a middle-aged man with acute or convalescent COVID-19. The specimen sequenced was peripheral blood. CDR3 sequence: CASSTGTSGGDTQYF. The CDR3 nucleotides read TGCGCCAGCAGCACCGGGACTAGCGGGGGAGATACGCAGTATTTT.